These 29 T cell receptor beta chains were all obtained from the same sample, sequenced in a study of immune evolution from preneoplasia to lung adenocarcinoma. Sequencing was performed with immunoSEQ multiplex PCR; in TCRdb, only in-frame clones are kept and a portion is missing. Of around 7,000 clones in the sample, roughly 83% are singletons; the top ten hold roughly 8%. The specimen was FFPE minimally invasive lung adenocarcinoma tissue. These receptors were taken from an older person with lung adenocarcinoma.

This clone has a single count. Written as DNA, the CDR3 is TGTGCCTGCGGACTAGCGGGAGTTAATGAGCAGTTCTTC. Translating gives CACGLAGVNEQFF. V and J are TRBV30 and TRBJ2-1; 13 positions match TRBD2. The CDR3 contains 13 residues. The trim removed 6 bases at V and 7 bases at J, leaving 3 bases unmatched. Germline lookup yields CDR1 GTSNPN and CDR2 SVGIG (reference sequence).

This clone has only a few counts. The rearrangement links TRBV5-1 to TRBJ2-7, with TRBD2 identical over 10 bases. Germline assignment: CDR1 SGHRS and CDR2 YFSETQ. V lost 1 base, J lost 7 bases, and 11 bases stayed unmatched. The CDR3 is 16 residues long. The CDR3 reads CASSLRLAGAPSEQYF. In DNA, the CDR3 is TGCGCCAGCAGCTTGCGGCTAGCGGGGGCCCCGAGTGAGCAGTACTTC.

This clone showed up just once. CDR3 sequence reads: CSVIPGGTGELFF. The CDR3 DNA follows: TGCAGCGTCATTCCTGGAGGGACCGGGGAGCTGTTTTTT. The genes are TRBV29-1 and TRBJ2-2, with D maybe TRBD2 (6 bases). The CDR3 covers 13 residues. Trimming cost V 6 bases and J 5 bases, with 13 bases left between them. The germline CDR1 and CDR2 sequences are SQVTM and ANQGSEA.

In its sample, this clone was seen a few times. In nucleotides, the CDR3 is TGTGCCAGCAGCTTAAGACTAGCGGGGAAAAATGAGCAGTTCTTC. Its protein product is CASSLRLAGKNEQFF. This chain joins TRBV7-3 and TRBJ2-1, with 11 positions matching TRBD2. Germline CDR1 is SGHTA and CDR2 is FQGTGA. This CDR3 region has 15 residues. V lost 1 base to trimming and J lost 7 bases; unmatched junction nucleotides: 3.

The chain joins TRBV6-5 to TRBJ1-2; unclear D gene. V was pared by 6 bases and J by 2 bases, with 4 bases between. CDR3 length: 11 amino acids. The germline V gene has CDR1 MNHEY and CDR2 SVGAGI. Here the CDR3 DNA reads TGTGCCAGCAGACAGAACTATGGCTACACCTTC. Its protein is CASRQNYGYTF.

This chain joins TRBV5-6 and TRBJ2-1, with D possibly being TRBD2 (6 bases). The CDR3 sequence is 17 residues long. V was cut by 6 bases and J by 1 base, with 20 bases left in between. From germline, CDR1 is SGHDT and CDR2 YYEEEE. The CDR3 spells CASNEAGVERSYNEQFF. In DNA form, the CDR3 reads TGTGCCAGCAACGAAGCGGGCGTCGAAAGGTCCTACAATGAGCAGTTCTTC.

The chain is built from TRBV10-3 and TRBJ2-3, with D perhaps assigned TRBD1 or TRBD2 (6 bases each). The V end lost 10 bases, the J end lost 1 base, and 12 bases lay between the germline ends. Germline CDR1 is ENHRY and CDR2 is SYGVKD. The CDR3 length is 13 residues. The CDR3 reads CATGGGGTDTQYF. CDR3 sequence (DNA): TGTGCCACCGGGGGCGGGGGCACAGATACGCAGTATTTT.

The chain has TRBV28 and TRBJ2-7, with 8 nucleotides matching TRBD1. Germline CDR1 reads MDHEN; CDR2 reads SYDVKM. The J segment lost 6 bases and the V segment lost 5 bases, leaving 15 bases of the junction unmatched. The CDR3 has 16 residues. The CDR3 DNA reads TGTGCCAGCAGTCTCCGCCAGGGGGCTGTATTAGCCGAGCAGTACTTC. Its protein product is CASSLRQGAVLAEQYF.

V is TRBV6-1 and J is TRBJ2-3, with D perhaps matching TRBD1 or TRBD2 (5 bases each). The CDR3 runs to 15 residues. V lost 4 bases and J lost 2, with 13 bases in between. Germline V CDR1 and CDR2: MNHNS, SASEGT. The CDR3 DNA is TGTGCCAGCAGTGCCACGGGACCACCCACAGATACGCAGTATTTT. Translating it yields CASSATGPPTDTQYF.

CDR3 protein: CASSPLAGGLSGTQYF. CDR3 DNA: TGTGCCAGCAGCCCGTTAGCGGGGGGTCTAAGTGGGACCCAGTACTTC. The chain is built from TRBV7-8 and TRBJ2-5; 10 nucleotides match TRBD2. Germline-derived CDR1 and CDR2 are SGHVS and FQNEAQ. J gave up 7 bases and V 5 bases, and 13 bases lay outside the gene matches. The CDR3 extends over 16 amino acids.

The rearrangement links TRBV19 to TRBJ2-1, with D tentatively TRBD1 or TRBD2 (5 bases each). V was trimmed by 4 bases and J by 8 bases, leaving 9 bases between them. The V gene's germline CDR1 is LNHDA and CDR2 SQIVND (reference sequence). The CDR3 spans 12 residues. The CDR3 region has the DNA TGTGCCAGTAGTAGAGGGGAATATGAGCAGTTCTTC. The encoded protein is CASSRGEYEQFF.

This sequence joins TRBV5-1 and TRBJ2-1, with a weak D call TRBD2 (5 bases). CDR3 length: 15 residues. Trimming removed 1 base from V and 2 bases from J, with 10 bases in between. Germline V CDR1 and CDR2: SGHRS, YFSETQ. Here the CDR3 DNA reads TGCGCCAGCAGCTTGCCAGCGGCAACCTACAATGAGCAGTTCTTC. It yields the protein CASSLPAATYNEQFF.

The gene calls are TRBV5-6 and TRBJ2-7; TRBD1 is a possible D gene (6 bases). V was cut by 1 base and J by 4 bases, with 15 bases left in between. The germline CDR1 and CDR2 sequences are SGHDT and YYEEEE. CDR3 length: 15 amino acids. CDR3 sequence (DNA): TGTGCCAGCAGCTTGCGTCCCGACAGGTCTTACGAGCAGTACTTC. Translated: CASSLRPDRSYEQYF.

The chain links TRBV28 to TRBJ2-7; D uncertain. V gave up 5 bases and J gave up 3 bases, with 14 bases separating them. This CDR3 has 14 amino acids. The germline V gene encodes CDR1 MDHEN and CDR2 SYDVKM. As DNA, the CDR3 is TGTGCCAGCAGTCTACCCTCCAAGGTCTACGAGCAGTACTTC. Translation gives CASSLPSKVYEQYF. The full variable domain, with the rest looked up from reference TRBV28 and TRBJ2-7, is DVKVTQSSRYLVKRTGEKVFLECVQDMDHENMFWYRQDPGLGLRLIYFSYDVKMKEKGDIPEGYSVSREKKERFSLILESASTNQTSMYLCASSLPSKVYEQYFGPGTRLTVT.

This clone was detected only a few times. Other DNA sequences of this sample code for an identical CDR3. The CDR3 region is CASSLGGINEKLFF. The CDR3 nucleotides are TGTGCCAGCAGCCTGGGGGGTATCAATGAAAAACTGTTTTTT. The genes are TRBV28 and TRBJ1-4; D may be TRBD1 (5 bases). Trimming took off 6 bases at V and 5 bases at J, with 13 bases between the two ends. Germline lookup yields CDR1 MDHEN and CDR2 SYDVKM. This CDR3 is 14 amino acids long.

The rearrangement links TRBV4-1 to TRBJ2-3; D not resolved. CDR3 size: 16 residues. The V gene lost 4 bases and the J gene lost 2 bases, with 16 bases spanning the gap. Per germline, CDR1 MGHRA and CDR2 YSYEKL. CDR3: CASSPLTATATDTQYF. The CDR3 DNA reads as TGCGCCAGCAGCCCCCTGACCGCCACGGCCACAGATACGCAGTATTTT.

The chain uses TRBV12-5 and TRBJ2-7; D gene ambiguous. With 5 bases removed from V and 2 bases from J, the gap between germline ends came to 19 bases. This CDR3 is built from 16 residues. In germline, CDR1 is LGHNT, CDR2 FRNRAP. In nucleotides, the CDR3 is TGTGCTAGTGGTCCGTCAGACTTCTCCATGACCTACGAGCAGTACTTC. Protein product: CASGPSDFSMTYEQYF.

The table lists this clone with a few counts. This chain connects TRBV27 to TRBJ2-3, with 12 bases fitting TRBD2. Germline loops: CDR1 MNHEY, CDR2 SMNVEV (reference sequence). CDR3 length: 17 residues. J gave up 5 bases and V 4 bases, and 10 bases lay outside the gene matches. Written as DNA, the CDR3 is TGTGCCAGCAGTTCCTTGGGACTAGCGGGCTTTGGAGATACGCAGTATTTT. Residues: CASSSLGLAGFGDTQYF.

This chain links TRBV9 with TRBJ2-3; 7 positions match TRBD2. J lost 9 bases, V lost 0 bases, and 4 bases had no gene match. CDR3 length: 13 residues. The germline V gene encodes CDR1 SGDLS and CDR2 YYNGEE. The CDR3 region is CASSVEEGLTQYF. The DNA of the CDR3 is TGTGCCAGCAGCGTAGAGGAGGGACTAACGCAGTATTTT.

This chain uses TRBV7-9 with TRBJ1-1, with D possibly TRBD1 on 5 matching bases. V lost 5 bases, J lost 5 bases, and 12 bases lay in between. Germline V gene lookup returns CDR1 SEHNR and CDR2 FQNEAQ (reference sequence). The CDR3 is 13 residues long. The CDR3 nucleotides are TGTGCCAGCAGCGTTACAGGTAGGACTGAAGCTTTCTTT. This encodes CASSVTGRTEAFF.

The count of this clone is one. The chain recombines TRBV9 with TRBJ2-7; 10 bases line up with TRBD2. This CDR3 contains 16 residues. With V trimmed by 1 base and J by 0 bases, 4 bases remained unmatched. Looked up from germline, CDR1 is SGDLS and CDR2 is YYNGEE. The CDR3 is CASSVRLAGASYEQYF. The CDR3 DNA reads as TGTGCCAGCAGCGTACGGCTAGCGGGAGCCTCCTACGAGCAGTACTTC.

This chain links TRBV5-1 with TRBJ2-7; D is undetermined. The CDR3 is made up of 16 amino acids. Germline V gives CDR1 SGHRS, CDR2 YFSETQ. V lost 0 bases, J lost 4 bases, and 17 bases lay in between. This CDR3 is CASSLVGIDGPYEQYF. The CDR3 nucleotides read TGCGCCAGCAGCTTGGTTGGGATCGATGGCCCATACGAGCAGTACTTC.

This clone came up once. CDR3 residues: CASSWGGRGIQYF. Here the CDR3 DNA reads TGTGCCAGCAGTTGGGGAGGGAGGGGCATTCAGTACTTC. The chain couples TRBV27 to TRBJ2-4, with TRBD2 matching 7 bases. The CDR3 covers 13 residues. V shed 4 bases, J shed 9 bases, and the junction held 6 bases outside the gene matches. Looked up from germline, CDR1 is MNHEY and CDR2 is SMNVEV (reference sequence).

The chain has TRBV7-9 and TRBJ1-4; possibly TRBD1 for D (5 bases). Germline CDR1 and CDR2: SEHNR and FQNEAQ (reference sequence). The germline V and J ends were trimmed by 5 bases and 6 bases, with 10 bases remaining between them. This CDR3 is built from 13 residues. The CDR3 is CASSRDGHEKLFF. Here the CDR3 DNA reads TGTGCCAGCAGCCGGGACGGTCATGAAAAACTGTTTTTT.

This CDR3 reads CASSFGGDPESEQYF. In nucleotides, the CDR3 is TGTGCCAGCAGCTTTGGGGGGGACCCCGAATCCGAGCAGTACTTC. The chain carries TRBV7-6 and TRBJ2-7; 7 bases are shared with TRBD2. CDR3 length: 15 amino acids. CDR1 is SGHVS and CDR2 is FNYEAQ in the germline V gene. V lost 3 bases, J lost 6 bases, and 11 bases stayed unmatched.

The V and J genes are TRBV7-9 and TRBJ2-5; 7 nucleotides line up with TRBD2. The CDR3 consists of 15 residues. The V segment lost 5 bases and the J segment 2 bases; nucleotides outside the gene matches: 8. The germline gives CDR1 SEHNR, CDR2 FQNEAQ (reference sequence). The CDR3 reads CASSPGGAGQETQYF. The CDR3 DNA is TGTGCCAGCAGCCCGGGGGGAGCGGGGCAAGAGACCCAGTACTTC.

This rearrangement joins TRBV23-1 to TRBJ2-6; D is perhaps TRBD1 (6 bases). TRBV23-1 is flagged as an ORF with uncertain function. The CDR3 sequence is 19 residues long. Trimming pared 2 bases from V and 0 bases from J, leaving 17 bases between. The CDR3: CASSQQGVRGSSGANVLTF. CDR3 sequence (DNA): TGCGCCAGCAGTCAACAGGGCGTCAGGGGAAGCTCTGGGGCCAACGTCCTGACTTTC.

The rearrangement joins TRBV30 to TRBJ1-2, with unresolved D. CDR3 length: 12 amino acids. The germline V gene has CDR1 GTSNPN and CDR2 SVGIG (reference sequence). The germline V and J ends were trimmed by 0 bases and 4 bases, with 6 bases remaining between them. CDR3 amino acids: CAWSVEGYGYTF. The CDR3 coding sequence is TGTGCCTGGAGTGTAGAGGGCTATGGCTACACCTTC.

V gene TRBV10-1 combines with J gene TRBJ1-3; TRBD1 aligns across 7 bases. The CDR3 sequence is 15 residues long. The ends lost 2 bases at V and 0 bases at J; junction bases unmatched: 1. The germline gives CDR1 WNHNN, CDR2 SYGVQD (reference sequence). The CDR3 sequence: CASSEGTASGNTIYF. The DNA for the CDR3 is TGCGCCAGCAGTGAGGGGACAGCCTCTGGAAACACCATATATTTT.